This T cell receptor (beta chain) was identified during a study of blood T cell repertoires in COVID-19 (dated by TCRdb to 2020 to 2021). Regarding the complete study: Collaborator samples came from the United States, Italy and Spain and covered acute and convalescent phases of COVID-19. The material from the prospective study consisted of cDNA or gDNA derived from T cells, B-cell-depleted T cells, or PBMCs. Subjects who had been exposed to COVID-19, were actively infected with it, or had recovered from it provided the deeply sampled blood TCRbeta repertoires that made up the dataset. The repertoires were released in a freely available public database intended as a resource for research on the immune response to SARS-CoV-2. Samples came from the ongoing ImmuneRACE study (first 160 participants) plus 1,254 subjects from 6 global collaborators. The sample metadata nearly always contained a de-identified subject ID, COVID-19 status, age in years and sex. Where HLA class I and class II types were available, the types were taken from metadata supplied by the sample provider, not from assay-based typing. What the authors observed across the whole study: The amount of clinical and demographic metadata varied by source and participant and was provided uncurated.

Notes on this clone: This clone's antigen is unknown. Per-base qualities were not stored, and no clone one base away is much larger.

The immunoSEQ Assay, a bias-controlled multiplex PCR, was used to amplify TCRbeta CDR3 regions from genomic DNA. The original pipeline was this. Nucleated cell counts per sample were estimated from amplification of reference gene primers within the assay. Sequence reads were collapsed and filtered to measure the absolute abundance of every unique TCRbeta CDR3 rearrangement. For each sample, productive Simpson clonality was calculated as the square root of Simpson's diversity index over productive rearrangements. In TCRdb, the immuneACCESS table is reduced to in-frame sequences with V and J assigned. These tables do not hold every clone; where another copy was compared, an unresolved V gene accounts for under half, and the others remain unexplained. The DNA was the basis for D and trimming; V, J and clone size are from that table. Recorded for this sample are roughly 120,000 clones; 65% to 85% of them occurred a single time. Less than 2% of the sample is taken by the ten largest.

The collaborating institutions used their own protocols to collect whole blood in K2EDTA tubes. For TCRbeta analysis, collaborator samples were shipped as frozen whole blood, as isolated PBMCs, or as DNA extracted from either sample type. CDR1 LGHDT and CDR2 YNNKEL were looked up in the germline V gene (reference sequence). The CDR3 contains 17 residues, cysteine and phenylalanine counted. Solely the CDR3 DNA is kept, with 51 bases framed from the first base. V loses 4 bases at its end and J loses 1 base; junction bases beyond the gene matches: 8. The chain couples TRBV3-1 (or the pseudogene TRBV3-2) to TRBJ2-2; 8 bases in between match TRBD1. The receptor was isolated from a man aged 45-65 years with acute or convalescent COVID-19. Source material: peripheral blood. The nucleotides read TGTGCCAGCAGCCGCGGACAGGGCGGGGAGAACACCGGGGAGCTGTTTTTT. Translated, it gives CASSRGQGGENTGELFF.